This TCR beta chain was sequenced during a study of PD-1 blockade in classical Hodgkin lymphoma. Study overall: Patients in the cohort were put on intravenous nivolumab, 3 mg/kg every 2 weeks.

V shed 6 bases, J shed 4 bases, and the junction held 11 bases outside the gene matches. This CDR3 is 16 amino acids long. From germline, CDR1 is MDHEN and CDR2 SYDVKM. Notes on the study in general: By cycle point C4D1, TCR diversity had risen significantly in CD4+ cells (but not CD8+ cells). Patients excluded were those beginning nivolumab under 1 year after ASCT.

A note on this clone: The antigen is not known.

The data were produced by immunoSEQ multiplex PCR, yet TCRdb's version contains in-frame clones alone and is incomplete. The repertoire includes some 14,000 clones, about nine tenths of them detected once, and around 18% sits in the top ten. Time point defined: cycle 4 day 1 (C4D1), after more than five weeks of nivolumab. After autologous stem cell transplantation all patients relapsed, and prior brentuximab vedotin exposure differed between cohorts. Thawed PBMCs were subjected to magnetic negative selection, which yielded isolated CD8+ T cells. Best responses were complete response, partial response or progressive disease.

The clonotype comes from a human donor with classical Hodgkin lymphoma. Sequencing used CD8+ T cells from blood, obtained before the fourth cycle of nivolumab. The V call is TRBV28, the J call TRBJ2-1; TRBD2 aligns across 8 bases. The CDR3 DNA is TGTGCCAGCAGCCCCCTATCGGGGGGGAAGTACAATGAGCAGTTCTTC. It translates to CASSPLSGGKYNEQFF.